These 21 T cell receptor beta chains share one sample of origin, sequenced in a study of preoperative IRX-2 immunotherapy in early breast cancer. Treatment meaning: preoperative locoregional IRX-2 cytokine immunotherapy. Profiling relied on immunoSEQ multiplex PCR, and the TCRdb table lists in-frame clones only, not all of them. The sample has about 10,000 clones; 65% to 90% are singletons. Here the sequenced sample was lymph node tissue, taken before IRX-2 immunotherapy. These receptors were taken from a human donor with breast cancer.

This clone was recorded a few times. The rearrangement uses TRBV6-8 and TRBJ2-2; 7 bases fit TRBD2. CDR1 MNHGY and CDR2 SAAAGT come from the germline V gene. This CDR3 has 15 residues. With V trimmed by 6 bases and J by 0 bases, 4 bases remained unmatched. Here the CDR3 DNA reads TGTGCCAGCAGGCGGGACTATCCGAACACCGGGGAGCTGTTTTTT. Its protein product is CASRRDYPNTGELFF.

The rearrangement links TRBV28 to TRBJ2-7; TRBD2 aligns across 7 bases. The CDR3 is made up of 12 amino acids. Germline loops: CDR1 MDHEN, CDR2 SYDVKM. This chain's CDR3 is CCTGGRGYEQYF. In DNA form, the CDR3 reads TGTTGTACCGGAGGGCGGGGGTACGAGCAGTACTTC.

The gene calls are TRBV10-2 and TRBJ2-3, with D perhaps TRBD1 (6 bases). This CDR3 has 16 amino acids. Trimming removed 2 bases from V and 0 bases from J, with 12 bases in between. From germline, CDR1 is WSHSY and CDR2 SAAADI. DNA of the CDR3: TGCGCCAGCAGTGAGAGGACAGTTCTTAGCACAGATACGCAGTATTTT. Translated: CASSERTVLSTDTQYF.

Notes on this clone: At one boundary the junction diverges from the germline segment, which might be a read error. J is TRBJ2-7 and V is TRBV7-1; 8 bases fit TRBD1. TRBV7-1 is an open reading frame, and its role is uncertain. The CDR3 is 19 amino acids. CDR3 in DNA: TGTGCTAGCAGCTCCCGTTCCACAGGGGGAGACTTTTCCGCCTACGAGCAGTACTTC. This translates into CASSSRSTGGDFSAYEQYF.

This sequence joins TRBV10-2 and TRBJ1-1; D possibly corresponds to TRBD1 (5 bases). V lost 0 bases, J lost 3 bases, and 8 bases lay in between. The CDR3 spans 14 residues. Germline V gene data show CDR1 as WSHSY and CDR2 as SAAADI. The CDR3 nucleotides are TGCGCCAGCAGTGAGTCGGGGGGTTACACTGAAGCTTTCTTT. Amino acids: CASSESGGYTEAFF.

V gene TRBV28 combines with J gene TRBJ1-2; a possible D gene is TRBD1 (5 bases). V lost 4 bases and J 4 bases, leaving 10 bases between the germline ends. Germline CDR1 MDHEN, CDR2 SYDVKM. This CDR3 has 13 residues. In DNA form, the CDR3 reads TGTGCCAGCAGTTATCAGGGAGTCTATGGCTACACCTTC. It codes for CASSYQGVYGYTF.

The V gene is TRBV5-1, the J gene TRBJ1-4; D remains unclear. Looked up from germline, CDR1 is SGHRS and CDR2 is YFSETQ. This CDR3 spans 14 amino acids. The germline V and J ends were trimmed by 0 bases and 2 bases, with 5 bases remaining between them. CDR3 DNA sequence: TGCGCCAGCAGCTTGGCGGGGACTAATGAAAAACTGTTTTTT. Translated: CASSLAGTNEKLFF.

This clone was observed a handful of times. As DNA, the CDR3 is TGCGCCAGCCGTGACGTTGGACAGGGGGGAGGAAACACCATATATTTT. Protein: CASRDVGQGGGNTIYF. This chain links TRBV4-1 with TRBJ1-3; 10 bases fit TRBD1. This CDR3 is 16 amino acids long. Germline V gene lookup returns CDR1 MGHRA and CDR2 YSYEKL. With V trimmed by 8 bases and J by 4 bases, 11 bases remained unmatched.

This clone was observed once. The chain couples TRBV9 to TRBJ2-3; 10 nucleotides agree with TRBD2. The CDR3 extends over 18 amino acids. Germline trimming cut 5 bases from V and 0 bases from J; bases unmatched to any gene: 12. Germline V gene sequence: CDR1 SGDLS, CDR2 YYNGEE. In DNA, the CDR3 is TGTGCCAGCAGTAAACCGGGACTAGCGAACCCTAGCACAGATACGCAGTATTTT. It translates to CASSKPGLANPSTDTQYF.

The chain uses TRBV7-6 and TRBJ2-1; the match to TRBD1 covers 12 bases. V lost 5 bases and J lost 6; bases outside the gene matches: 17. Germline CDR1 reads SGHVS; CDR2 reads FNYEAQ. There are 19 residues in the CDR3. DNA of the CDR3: TGTGCCAGCAGCCAGTACCATGGGGGGACAGGGGGCATGGTCAATGAGCAGTTCTTC. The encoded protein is CASSQYHGGTGGMVNEQFF. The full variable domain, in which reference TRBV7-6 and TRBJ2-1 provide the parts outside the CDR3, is GAGVSQSPRYKVTKRGQDVALRCDPISGHVSLYWYRQALGQGPEFLTYFNYEAQQDKSGLPNDRFSAERPEGSISTLTIQRTEQRDSAMYRCASSQYHGGTGGMVNEQFFGPGTRLTVL.

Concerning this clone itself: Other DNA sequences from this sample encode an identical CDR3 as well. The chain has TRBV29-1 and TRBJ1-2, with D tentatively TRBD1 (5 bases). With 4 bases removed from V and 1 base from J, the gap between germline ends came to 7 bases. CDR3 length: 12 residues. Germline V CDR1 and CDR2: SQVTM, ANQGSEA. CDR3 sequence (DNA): TGCAGCGTTGGGCAGGGTAACTATGGCTACACCTTC. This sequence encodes CSVGQGNYGYTF. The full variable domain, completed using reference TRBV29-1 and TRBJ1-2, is SAVISQKPSRDICQRGTSLTIQCQVDSQVTMMFWYRQQPGQSLTLIATANQGSEATYESGFVIDKFPISRPNLTFSTLTVSNMSPEDSSIYLCSVGQGNYGYTFGSGTRLTVV.

The CDR3 spells CASSLALLGTGTEAFF. The DNA of the CDR3 is TGTGCCAGCAGCTTGGCCCTTTTGGGGACAGGCACTGAAGCTTTCTTT. This sequence joins TRBV11-3 and TRBJ1-1; 8 positions agree with TRBD1. Per germline, CDR1 SGHNT and CDR2 YENEEA. Unmatched junction bases numbered 10, after V lost 3 bases and J lost 4 bases. This CDR3 is 16 amino acids long.

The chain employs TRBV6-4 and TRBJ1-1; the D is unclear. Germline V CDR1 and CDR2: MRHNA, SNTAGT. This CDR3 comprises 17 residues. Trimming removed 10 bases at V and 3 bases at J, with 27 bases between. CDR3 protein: CAIASRSGPLADTEAFF. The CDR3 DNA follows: TGTGCCATCGCTAGTAGATCAGGACCCCTGGCTGACACTGAAGCTTTCTTT.

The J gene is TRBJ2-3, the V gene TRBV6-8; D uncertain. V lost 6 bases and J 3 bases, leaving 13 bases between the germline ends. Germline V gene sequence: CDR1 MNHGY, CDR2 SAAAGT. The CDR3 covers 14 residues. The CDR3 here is CASRRSLPTDTQYF. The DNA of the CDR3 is TGTGCCAGCAGGCGCAGTTTACCGACAGATACGCAGTATTTT.

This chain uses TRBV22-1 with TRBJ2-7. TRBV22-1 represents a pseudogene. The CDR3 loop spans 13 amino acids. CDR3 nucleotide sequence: TGTGCCAGCAGCCCAATCCGACCCTACGAGCAGTACTTC. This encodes CASSPIRPYEQYF.

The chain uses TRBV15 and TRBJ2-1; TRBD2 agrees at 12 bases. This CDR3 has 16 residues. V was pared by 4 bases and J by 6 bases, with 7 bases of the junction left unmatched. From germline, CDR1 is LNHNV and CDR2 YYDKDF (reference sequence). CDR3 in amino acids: CATSKPRLAGVNEQFF. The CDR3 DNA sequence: TGTGCCACCAGCAAACCCAGACTAGCGGGAGTCAATGAGCAGTTCTTC. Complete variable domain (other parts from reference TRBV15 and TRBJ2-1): DAMVIQNPRYQVTQFGKPVTLSCSQTLNHNVMYWYQQKSSQAPKLLFHYYDKDFNNEADTPDNFQSRRPNTSFCFLDIRSPGLGDTAMYLCATSKPRLAGVNEQFFGPGTRLTVL.

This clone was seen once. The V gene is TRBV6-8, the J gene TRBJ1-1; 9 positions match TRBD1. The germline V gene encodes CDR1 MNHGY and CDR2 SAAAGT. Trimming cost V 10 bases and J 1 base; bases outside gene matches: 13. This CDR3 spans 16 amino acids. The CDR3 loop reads CAIRTGTGKGNTEAFF. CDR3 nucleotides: TGTGCCATCAGGACCGGGACAGGGAAAGGGAACACTGAAGCTTTCTTT.

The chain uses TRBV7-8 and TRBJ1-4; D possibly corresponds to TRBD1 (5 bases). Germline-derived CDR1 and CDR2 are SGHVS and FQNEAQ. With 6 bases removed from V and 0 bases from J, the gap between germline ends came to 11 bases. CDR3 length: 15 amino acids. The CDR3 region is CASRRDGATNEKLFF. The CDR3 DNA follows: TGTGCCAGCAGAAGGGACGGCGCAACTAATGAAAAACTGTTTTTT.

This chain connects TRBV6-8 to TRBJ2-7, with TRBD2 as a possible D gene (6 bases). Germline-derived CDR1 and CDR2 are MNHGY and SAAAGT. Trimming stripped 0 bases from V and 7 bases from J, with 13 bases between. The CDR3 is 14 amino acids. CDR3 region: CASSYSAGTGEQYF. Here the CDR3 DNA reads TGTGCCAGCAGTTACTCGGCGGGAACGGGGGAGCAGTACTTC.

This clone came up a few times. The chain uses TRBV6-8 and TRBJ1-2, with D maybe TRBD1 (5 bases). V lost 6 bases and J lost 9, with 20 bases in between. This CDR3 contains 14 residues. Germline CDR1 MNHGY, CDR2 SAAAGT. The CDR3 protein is CASSRTGREVSYTF. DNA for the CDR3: TGTGCCAGCAGCCGAACAGGCAGGGAGGTGAGCTACACCTTC.

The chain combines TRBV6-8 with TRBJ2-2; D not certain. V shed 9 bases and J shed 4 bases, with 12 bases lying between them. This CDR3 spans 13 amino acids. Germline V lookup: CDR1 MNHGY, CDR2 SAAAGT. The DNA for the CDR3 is TGTGCCAGTCAAATGGACGGCACCGGGGAGCTGTTTTTT. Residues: CASQMDGTGELFF.